Presented here are 26 T cell receptor beta chains from one specimen sequenced in a study of naive and memory T cell subsets. Study results and limitations: Possibly reflecting memory cells re-expressing CD45RA, a few larger clonotypes occurred in naive repertoires, especially CD8.

Antigens for these TCRs are unknown. The beta constant-region primer was an equimolar mix of two oligonucleotides covering TRBC1 and TRBC2. The ligated cDNA underwent four PCR rounds using SP2 and nested alpha and beta constant-region primers. TCRdb reprocessed the UMI-ligation and nested PCR reads with MiXCR, giving one entry per CDR3 protein. Seen here are 130,000 to 150,000 distinct CDR3 sequences, over 20% observed once, and the top ten hold 0.09% to 0.13%. The sequenced sample consisted of naive CD4+ T cells from blood. The receptors stem from a human donor in good health.

This clonotype was seen only a few times. The rearrangement joins TRBV20-1 to TRBJ2-7, with TRBD2 identical over 12 bases. The ends lost 2 bases at V and 6 bases at J; junction bases unmatched: 11. Germline CDR1 and CDR2: DFQATT and SNEGSKA (reference sequence). There are 16 residues in the CDR3. CDR3 in DNA: TGCAGTGCTAGACGGAAGCTAGCGGGAGGGCTGCTCGAGCAGTACTTC. It codes for CSARRKLAGGLLEQYF.

V and J are TRBV18 and TRBJ2-7, with 8 bases that match TRBD1. CDR3 length: 14 amino acids. Losses at the gene ends were 0 bases for V and 7 bases for J; bases not matched to a gene: 5. Germline CDR1 KGHSH, CDR2 LQKENI. The CDR3 coding sequence is TGTGCCAGCTCACCACCACAGGGGGTAGGAGAGCAGTACTTC. Its protein is CASSPPQGVGEQYF.

This clonotype was seen a handful of times. This chain connects TRBV25-1 to TRBJ1-4; the D is unclear. Germline V gene lookup returns CDR1 MGHDK and CDR2 SYGVNS. Trimming took 3 bases from V and 8 from J, leaving 4 bases between them. This CDR3 spans 11 amino acids. CDR3 region: CASSDHEKLFF. The CDR3 DNA reads TGTGCCAGCAGTGACCACGAAAAACTGTTTTTT.

This clonotype was counted only a few times. V and J are TRBV7-9 and TRBJ1-2; the D gene is possibly TRBD1 (5 bases). Trimming removed 4 bases from V and 4 bases from J, with 13 bases in between. Per germline, CDR1 SEHNR and CDR2 FQNEAQ (reference sequence). The CDR3 length is 14 residues. The CDR3 here is CASSWGEGTYGYTF. The CDR3 coding sequence is TGTGCCAGCAGCTGGGGGGAGGGGACCTATGGCTACACCTTC.

The rearrangement joins TRBV4-3 to TRBJ2-1; no definite D call. Germline CDR1 reads LGHNA; CDR2 reads YSLEER. V was trimmed by 0 bases and J by 3 bases, leaving 18 bases between them. This CDR3 has 18 amino acids. The CDR3 DNA is TGCGCCAGCAGCCAAGATCGGAGTGTAGGCGGTCTCTACAATGAGCAGTTCTTC. It is translated as CASSQDRSVGGLYNEQFF.

A remark on this clonotype: This sequence may be a read error, since a much larger clone differs from it by one base. The rearrangement joins TRBV6-6 to TRBJ2-7, with D tentatively TRBD1 or TRBD2 (5 bases each). V was cut by 0 bases and J by 4 bases, with 13 bases left in between. Germline CDR1 MNHNY, CDR2 SVGAGI (reference sequence). The CDR3 covers 15 residues. CDR3 nucleotides: TGTGCCAGCAGTTACTCGGGACCCAGAGCATACGAGCAGTACTTC. Translation: CASSYSGPRAYEQYF.

J is TRBJ2-1 and V is TRBV29-1; possibly TRBD1 for D (6 bases). Between the trimmed V and J ends, which lost 0 bases and 4 bases, there was a span of 13 bases. The CDR3 runs 15 residues. The germline V gene encodes CDR1 SQVTM and CDR2 ANQGSEA. The CDR3 loop reads CSVEEGTRAYNEQFF. In DNA form, the CDR3 reads TGCAGCGTTGAAGAAGGGACAAGGGCTTACAATGAGCAGTTCTTC.

The gene calls are TRBV20-1 and TRBJ2-7; tentatively, D is TRBD2 (7 bases). The CDR3 consists of 14 residues. CDR1 and CDR2 (germline): DFQATT, SNEGSKA (reference sequence). With 2 bases removed from V and 3 bases from J, the gap between germline ends came to 14 bases. CDR3 sequence reads: CSARRGEGRYEQYF. The CDR3 bases are TGCAGTGCTAGAAGGGGGGAGGGCCGCTACGAGCAGTACTTC.

V and J are TRBV9 and TRBJ2-5; perhaps TRBD2 as D (6 bases). CDR3 length equals 15 residues. V lost 0 bases, J lost 5 bases, and 14 bases lay in between. Germline V lookup: CDR1 SGDLS, CDR2 YYNGEE. The CDR3 is CASSVAAGRGETQYF. The CDR3 nucleotides read TGTGCCAGCAGCGTAGCGGCAGGTCGGGGGGAGACCCAGTACTTC.

The chain has TRBV20-1 and TRBJ2-3; 9 bases map to TRBD1. This CDR3 region has 15 residues. Germline values: CDR1 DFQATT, CDR2 SNEGSKA (reference sequence). Trimming at V came to 0 bases and at J to 3 bases, leaving 4 bases not matched to a gene. The CDR3 DNA reads TGCAGTGCTAGAGATATTGGGACAGGGACAGATACGCAGTATTTT. Translated, it gives CSARDIGTGTDTQYF.

The V call is TRBV12-3 or TRBV12-4, the J call TRBJ2-7; TRBD2 is a possible D gene (6 bases). The CDR3 runs 14 residues. The germline V and J ends were trimmed by 1 base and 4 bases, with 11 bases remaining between them. The CDR3 sequence is CASSLVVGRYEQYF. The CDR3 bases are TGTGCCAGCAGTTTAGTAGTGGGGAGGTACGAGCAGTACTTC.

This chain uses TRBV28 with TRBJ2-7, with 12 bases lining up with TRBD1. V was clipped by 7 bases and J by 4 bases; unmatched bases: 11. Germline assignment: CDR1 MDHEN and CDR2 SYDVKM. This CDR3 is built from 16 residues. The CDR3 nucleotides are TGTGCCAGCACCTTTGCCGGGACAGGGGGCCGATACGAGCAGTACTTC. Encoded protein: CASTFAGTGGRYEQYF.

The genes are TRBV30 and TRBJ2-6; weak D call: TRBD2 (6 bases). The CDR3 loop spans 15 amino acids. Germline V gives CDR1 GTSNPN, CDR2 SVGIG (reference sequence). The V and J ends lost 7 bases and 0 bases respectively, with 13 bases between them. For the CDR3, the DNA is TGTGCCTTGGACGGGGGAAGCTCTGGGGCCAACGTCCTGACTTTC. The encoded protein is CALDGGSSGANVLTF.

This clonotype was observed many times. The rearrangement links TRBV7-9 to TRBJ2-1, with D perhaps matching TRBD2 (6 bases). Trimming took off 0 bases at V and 2 bases at J, with 17 bases between the two ends. Germline values: CDR1 SEHNR, CDR2 FQNEAQ (reference sequence). This CDR3 spans 18 amino acids. DNA for the CDR3: TGTGCCAGCAGCTTAGCTCGGGTCGGGAGAGAGACCTACAATGAGCAGTTCTTC. Its protein product is CASSLARVGRETYNEQFF.

The chain links TRBV6-5 to TRBJ1-5; D may be TRBD1 (5 bases). V dropped 5 bases and J dropped 0 bases, with 8 bases sitting between them. In germline, CDR1 is MNHEY, CDR2 SVGAGI. The CDR3 contains 14 residues. CDR3 sequence: CASSRQHSNQPQHF. DNA of the CDR3: TGTGCCAGCAGTCGACAGCATAGCAATCAGCCCCAGCATTTT.

This clonotype occurred a few times. This chain links TRBV25-1 with TRBJ1-2; no clear D gene. CDR3 length: 14 amino acids. Trimming left V 4 bases short and J 0 bases short, with 9 bases between. CDR1 and CDR2 from the germline V gene are MGHDK and SYGVNS. The CDR3 sequence: CASSGFPANYGYTF. The CDR3 nucleotides are TGTGCCAGCAGTGGATTCCCGGCTAACTATGGCTACACCTTC.

The V call is TRBV12-3 or TRBV12-4, the J call TRBJ2-4; 11 positions agree with TRBD1. With V trimmed by 5 bases and J by 0 bases, 9 bases remained unmatched. The CDR3 sequence is 18 residues long. The CDR3 reads CASSRTGGYQLAKNIQYF. Written as DNA, the CDR3 is TGTGCCAGCAGTCGGACAGGGGGCTACCAACTAGCCAAAAACATTCAGTACTTC.

The chain uses TRBV15 and TRBJ2-7; D unresolved. V lost 0 bases to trimming and J lost 2 bases, with 14 bases between them. This CDR3 comprises 16 residues. Looked up from germline, CDR1 is LNHNV and CDR2 is YYDKDF (reference sequence). The CDR3 loop is CATSRDLTRSTYEQYF. The CDR3 DNA follows: TGTGCCACCAGCAGAGATCTAACTCGCTCAACCTACGAGCAGTACTTC.

The rearrangement uses TRBV6-6 and TRBJ2-3; TRBD2 aligns across 10 bases. With 2 bases clipped from V and 4 bases from J, the junction kept 18 bases outside the gene matches. CDR1 is MNHNY and CDR2 is SVGAGI in the germline V gene (reference sequence). This CDR3 has 20 residues. The CDR3 sequence is CASSYLPAGPVAGGPDTQYF. The CDR3 DNA sequence: TGTGCCAGCAGTTACCTCCCAGCAGGCCCGGTAGCGGGAGGCCCAGATACGCAGTATTTT.

There are a few counts of this clonotype. This sequence joins TRBV27 and TRBJ1-5; a weak D match, TRBD1 (6 bases). Trimming pared 5 bases from V and 0 bases from J, leaving 17 bases between. This CDR3 has 17 amino acids. Germline V CDR1 and CDR2: MNHEY, SMNVEV (reference sequence). Here the CDR3 reads CASSPKPGHYSNQPQHF. The CDR3 DNA is TGTGCCAGCAGTCCCAAACCGGGACATTATAGCAATCAGCCCCAGCATTTT.

This clonotype was detected many times. The rearrangement uses TRBV20-1 and TRBJ2-2, with no clear D. This CDR3 has 12 residues. V was pared by 1 base and J by 3 bases, with 3 bases between. Germline V gene lookup returns CDR1 DFQATT and CDR2 SNEGSKA (reference sequence). CDR3 DNA: TGCAGTGCTAGAGTAGACACCGGGGAGCTGTTTTTT. It yields the protein CSARVDTGELFF.

The chain links TRBV15 to TRBJ2-2; 8 bases are shared with TRBD2. Germline trimming cut 1 base from V and 2 bases from J; bases unmatched to any gene: 3. Germline CDR1 LNHNV, CDR2 YYDKDF (reference sequence). This CDR3 contains 16 residues. The CDR3 DNA is TGTGCCACCAGCAGAGTACTAGCGGTAAACACCGGGGAGCTGTTTTTT. This translates into CATSRVLAVNTGELFF.

This clonotype has more than one count but fewer than ten. This chain connects TRBV6-6 to TRBJ2-3; 7 bases are a match to TRBD2. The CDR3 loop spans 16 amino acids. Trimming removed 3 bases from V and 0 bases from J; junction bases left unmatched: 6. CDR1 and CDR2 from the germline V gene are MNHNY and SVGAGI (reference sequence). The CDR3 nucleotides read TGTGCCAGCAGTTATTCAGCGGGGCCTAGCACAGATACGCAGTATTTT. This gives the protein CASSYSAGPSTDTQYF.

The chain has TRBV12-3 or TRBV12-4 and TRBJ2-1; D not certain. The V end was cut by 2 bases, the J end by 5 bases, with 7 bases between. There are 13 residues in the CDR3. CDR3 amino acids: CASSLPHNNEQFF. The CDR3 DNA follows: TGTGCCAGCAGTTTACCCCATAACAATGAGCAGTTCTTC.

There are a few counts of this clonotype. The chain has TRBV28 and TRBJ2-7; D is unresolved. Trimming cost V 11 bases and J 3 bases, with 17 bases left between them. The germline V gene encodes CDR1 MDHEN and CDR2 SYDVKM. CDR3 length: 13 amino acids. The DNA for the CDR3 is TGTGCCCATCAAAGGACCGGAAACTACGAGCAGTACTTC. Protein sequence: CAHQRTGNYEQYF.

The chain recombines TRBV27 with TRBJ2-5; D uncertain. CDR3 length: 14 amino acids. Trimming left V 5 bases short and J 1 base short, with 11 bases between. Looked up from germline, CDR1 is MNHEY and CDR2 is SMNVEV (reference sequence). CDR3 loop: CASSKGLLQETQYF. For the CDR3, the DNA is TGTGCCAGCAGTAAGGGCCTACTCCAAGAGACCCAGTACTTC.